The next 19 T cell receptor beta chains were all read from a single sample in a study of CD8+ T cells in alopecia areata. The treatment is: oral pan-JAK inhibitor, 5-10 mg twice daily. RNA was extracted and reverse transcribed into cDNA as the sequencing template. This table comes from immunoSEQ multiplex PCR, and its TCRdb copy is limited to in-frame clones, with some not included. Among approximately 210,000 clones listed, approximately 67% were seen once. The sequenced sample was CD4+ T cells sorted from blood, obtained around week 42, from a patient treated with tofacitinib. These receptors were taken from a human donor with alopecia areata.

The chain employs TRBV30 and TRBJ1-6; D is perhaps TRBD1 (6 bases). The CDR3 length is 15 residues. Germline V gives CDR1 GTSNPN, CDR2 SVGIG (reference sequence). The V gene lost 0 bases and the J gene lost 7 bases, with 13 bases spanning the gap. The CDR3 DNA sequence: TGTGCCTGGAGTGTATGGAGGACAGTGAATTCACCCCTCCACTTT. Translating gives CAWSVWRTVNSPLHF.

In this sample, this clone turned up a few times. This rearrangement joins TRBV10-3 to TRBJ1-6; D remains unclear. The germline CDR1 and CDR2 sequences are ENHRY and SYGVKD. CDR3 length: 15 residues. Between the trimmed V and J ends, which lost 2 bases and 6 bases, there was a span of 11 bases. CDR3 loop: CAISEGPGGNSPLHF. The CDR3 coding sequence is TGTGCCATCAGTGAGGGGCCGGGAGGTAATTCACCCCTCCACTTT.

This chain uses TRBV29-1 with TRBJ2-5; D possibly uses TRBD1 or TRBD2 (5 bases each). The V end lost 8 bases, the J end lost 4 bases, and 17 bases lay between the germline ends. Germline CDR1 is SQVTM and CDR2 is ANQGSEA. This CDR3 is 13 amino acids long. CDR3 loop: CSTARDPGETQYF. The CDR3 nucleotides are TGCAGCACGGCCCGGGACCCAGGAGAGACCCAGTACTTC. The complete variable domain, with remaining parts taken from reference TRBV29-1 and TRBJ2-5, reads SAVISQKPSRDICQRGTSLTIQCQVDSQVTMMFWYRQQPGQSLTLIATANQGSEATYESGFVIDKFPISRPNLTFSTLTVSNMSPEDSSIYLCSTARDPGETQYFGPGTRLLVL.

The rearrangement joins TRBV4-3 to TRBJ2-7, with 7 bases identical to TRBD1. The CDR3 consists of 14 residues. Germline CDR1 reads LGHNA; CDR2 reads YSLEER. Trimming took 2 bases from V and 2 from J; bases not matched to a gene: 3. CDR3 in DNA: TGCGCCAGCAGCCAAACGACAGGGCCCTACGAGCAGTACTTC. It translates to CASSQTTGPYEQYF.

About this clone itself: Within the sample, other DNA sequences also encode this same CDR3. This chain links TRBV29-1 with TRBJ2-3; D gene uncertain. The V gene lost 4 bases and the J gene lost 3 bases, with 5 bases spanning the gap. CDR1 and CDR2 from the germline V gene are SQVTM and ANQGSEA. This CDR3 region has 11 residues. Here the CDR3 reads CSVARTDTQYF. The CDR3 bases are TGCAGCGTTGCTAGGACAGATACGCAGTATTTT.

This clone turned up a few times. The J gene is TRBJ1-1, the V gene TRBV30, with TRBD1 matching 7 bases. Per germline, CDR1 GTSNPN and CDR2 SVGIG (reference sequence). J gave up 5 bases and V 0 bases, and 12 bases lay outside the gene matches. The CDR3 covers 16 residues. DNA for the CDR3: TGTGCCTGGAGTGTACGGGGGCAGGGGGAATGGACTGAAGCTTTCTTT. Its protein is CAWSVRGQGEWTEAFF.

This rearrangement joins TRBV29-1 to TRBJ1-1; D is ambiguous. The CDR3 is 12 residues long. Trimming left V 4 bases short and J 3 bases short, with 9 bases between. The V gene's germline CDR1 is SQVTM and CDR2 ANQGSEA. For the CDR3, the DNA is TGCAGCGTTGTACCGACTTACACTGAAGCTTTCTTT. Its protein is CSVVPTYTEAFF.

The CDR3 loop reads CSVEGTGKVSGYTF. In DNA form, the CDR3 reads TGCAGCGTTGAGGGGACAGGGAAGGTTAGCGGCTACACCTTC. The rearrangement uses TRBV29-1 and TRBJ1-2, with 9 bases identical to TRBD1. Germline assignment: CDR1 SQVTM and CDR2 ANQGSEA. V gave up 3 bases and J gave up 8 bases; unmatched junction bases: 10. The CDR3 runs 14 residues.

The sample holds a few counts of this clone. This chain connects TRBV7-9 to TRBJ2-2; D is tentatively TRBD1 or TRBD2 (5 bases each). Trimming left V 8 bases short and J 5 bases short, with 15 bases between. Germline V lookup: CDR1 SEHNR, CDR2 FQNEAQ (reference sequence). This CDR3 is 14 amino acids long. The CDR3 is CASRTGALTGELFF. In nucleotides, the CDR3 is TGTGCCAGCCGCACCGGGGCCCTTACCGGGGAGCTGTTTTTT.

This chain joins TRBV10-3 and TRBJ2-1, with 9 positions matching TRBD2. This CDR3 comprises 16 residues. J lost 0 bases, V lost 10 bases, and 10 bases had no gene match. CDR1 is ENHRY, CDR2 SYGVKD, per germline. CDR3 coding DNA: TGTGCCACCCGGGATAGCGGGGGCGGCTCCTACAATGAGCAGTTCTTC. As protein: CATRDSGGGSYNEQFF.

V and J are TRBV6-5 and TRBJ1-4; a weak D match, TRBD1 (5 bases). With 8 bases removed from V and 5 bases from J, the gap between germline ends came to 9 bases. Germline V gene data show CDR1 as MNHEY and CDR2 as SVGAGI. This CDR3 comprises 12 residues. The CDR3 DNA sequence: TGTGCCAGCGGGGCGAGAAATGAAAAACTGTTTTTT. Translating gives CASGARNEKLFF.

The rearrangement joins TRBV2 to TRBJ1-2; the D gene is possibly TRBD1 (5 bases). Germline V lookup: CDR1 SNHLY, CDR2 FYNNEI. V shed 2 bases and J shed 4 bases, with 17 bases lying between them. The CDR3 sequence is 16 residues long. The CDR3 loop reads CASSESFAGTIYGYTF. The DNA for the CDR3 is TGTGCCAGCAGTGAATCTTTTGCCGGGACGATCTATGGCTACACCTTC. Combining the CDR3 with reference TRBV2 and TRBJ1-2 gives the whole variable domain EPEVTQTPSHQVTQMGQEVILRCVPISNHLYFYWYRQILGQKVEFLVSFYNNEISEKSEIFDDQFSVERPDGSNFTLKIRSTKLEDSAMYFCASSESFAGTIYGYTFGSGTRLTVV.

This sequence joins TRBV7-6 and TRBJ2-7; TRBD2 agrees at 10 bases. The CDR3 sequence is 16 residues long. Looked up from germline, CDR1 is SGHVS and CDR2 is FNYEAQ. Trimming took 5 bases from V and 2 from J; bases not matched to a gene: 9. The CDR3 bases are TGTGCCAGCAGCCCGGGACTAGCGAACGCCCCCTACGAGCAGTACTTC. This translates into CASSPGLANAPYEQYF.

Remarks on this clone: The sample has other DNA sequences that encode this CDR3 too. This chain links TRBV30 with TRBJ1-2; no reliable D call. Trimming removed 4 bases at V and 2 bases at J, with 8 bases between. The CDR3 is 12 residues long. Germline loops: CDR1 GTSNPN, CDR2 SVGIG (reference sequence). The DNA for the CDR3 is TGTGCCTGGACGGCAAACAACTATGGCTACACCTTC. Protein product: CAWTANNYGYTF. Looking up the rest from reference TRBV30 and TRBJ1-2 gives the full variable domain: SQTIHQWPATLVQPVGSPLSLECTVEGTSNPNLYWYRQAAGRGLQLLFYSVGIGQISSEVPQNLSASRPQDRQFILSSKKLLLSDSGFYLCAWTANNYGYTFGSGTRLTVV.

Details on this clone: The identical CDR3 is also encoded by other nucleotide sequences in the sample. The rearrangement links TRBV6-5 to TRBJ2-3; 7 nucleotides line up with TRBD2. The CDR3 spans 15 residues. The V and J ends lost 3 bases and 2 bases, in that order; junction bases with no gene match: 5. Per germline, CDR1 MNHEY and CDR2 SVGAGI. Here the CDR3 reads CASSYGGGTTDTQYF. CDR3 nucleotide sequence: TGTGCCAGCAGTTATGGCGGGGGAACCACAGATACGCAGTATTTT.

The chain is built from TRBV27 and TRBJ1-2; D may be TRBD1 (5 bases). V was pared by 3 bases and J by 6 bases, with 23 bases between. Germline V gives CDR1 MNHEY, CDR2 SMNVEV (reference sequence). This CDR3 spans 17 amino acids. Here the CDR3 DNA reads TGTGCCAGCAGTTTTTCATCCCGCCGGGGGTACGGGGATGGCTACACCTTC. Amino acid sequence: CASSFSSRRGYGDGYTF.

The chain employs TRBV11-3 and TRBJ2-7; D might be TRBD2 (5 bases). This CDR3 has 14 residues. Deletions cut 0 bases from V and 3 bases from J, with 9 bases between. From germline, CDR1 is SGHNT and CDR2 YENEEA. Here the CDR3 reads CASSLEVEDYEQYF. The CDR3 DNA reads TGTGCCAGCAGCTTAGAAGTGGAGGACTACGAGCAGTACTTC.

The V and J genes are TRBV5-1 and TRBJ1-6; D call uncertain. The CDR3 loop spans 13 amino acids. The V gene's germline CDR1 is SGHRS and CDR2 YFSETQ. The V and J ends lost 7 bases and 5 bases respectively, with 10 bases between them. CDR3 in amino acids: CASSSVNNSPLHF. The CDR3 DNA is TGCGCCAGCTCGTCGGTGAATAATTCACCCCTCCACTTT.

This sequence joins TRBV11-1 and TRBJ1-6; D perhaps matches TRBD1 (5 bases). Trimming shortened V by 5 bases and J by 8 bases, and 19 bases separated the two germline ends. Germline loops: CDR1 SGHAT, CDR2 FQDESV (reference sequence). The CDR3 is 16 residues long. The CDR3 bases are TGTGCCAGCAGCCACGCCGCTGGTCGGGGGGATTCACCCCTCCACTTT. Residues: CASSHAAGRGDSPLHF.